Each of the 7 T cell receptor beta chains below was sequenced from the same sample in a study of blood T cells in healthy people across ages. Alongside a J-beta primer mix, a sample-barcoded 5' primer served in a second PCR lasting roughly 7 to 12 cycles. MiXCR, run by TCRdb on the 5' RACE reads, gives a single entry per CDR3 protein. The repertoire holds 1.4 million or so distinct CDR3 sequences, with 35% to 45% as singletons. The sample comprised blood. The receptors come from a woman aged 18-29 years in good health.

The CDR3 loop is CASSLSGGGGRTTEAFF. CDR3 bases: TGTGCCAGCAGTTTATCAGGGGGCGGGGGCCGAACGACTGAAGCTTTCTTT. This sequence joins TRBV12-3 or TRBV12-4 and TRBJ1-1; TRBD1 agrees at 8 bases. This CDR3 contains 17 residues. Unmatched junction bases numbered 13, after V lost 2 bases and J lost 5 bases.

This chain's CDR3 is CASSSTQGVGTEAFF. In DNA, the CDR3 is TGTGCCAGCAGCTCAACCCAGGGGGTGGGCACTGAAGCTTTCTTT. V and J are TRBV7-2 and TRBJ1-1; 7 positions match TRBD1. Losses at the gene ends were 4 bases for V and 4 bases for J; bases not matched to a gene: 9. Germline CDR1 is SGHTA and CDR2 is FQGNSA. The CDR3 spans 15 residues.

As concerns this clonotype: At one end the junction does not follow the germline gene, possibly because of a read error. The genes are TRBV7-2 and TRBJ2-3, with TRBD2 identical over 10 bases. The length of the CDR3 is 15 residues. The germline V gene has CDR1 SGHTA and CDR2 FQGNSA. CDR3: CASSLQRGGTDMQYF. The CDR3 coding sequence is TGTGCCAGCAGCTTACAGCGGGGGGGCACAGATATGCAGTATTTT.

This sequence joins TRBV28 and TRBJ2-7, with D perhaps being TRBD1 or TRBD2 (6 bases each). Trimming took 3 bases from V and 7 from J, leaving 28 bases between them. Germline-derived CDR1 and CDR2 are MDHEN and SYDVKM. This CDR3 has 18 residues. DNA for the CDR3: TGTGCCAGCAGTTTCACATCCGGGACTCTAGGGGGGTACAATGAGCAGTACTTC. It is translated as CASSFTSGTLGGYNEQYF.

V usage is TRBV6-1 and J usage is TRBJ2-1; possible D gene TRBD2, 5 bases. V shed 6 bases and J shed 0 bases, with 9 bases lying between them. Germline CDR1 and CDR2: MNHNS and SASEGT. This CDR3 spans 14 amino acids. CDR3 sequence: CASRERFSYNEQFF. The CDR3 DNA reads TGTGCCAGCAGGGAGCGGTTCTCCTACAATGAGCAGTTCTTC.

The chain employs TRBV20-1 and TRBJ1-4; D unclear. The V and J ends lost 0 bases and 11 bases respectively, with 10 bases between them. Germline values: CDR1 DFQATT, CDR2 SNEGSKA (reference sequence). This CDR3 is built from 12 residues. CDR3 residues: CSARDKGRKLFF. CDR3 nucleotides: TGCAGTGCTAGAGATAAGGGTAGGAAACTGTTTTTT.

The chain recombines TRBV25-1 with TRBJ2-3; 11 nucleotides line up with TRBD1. V lost 8 bases to trimming and J lost 3 bases; unmatched junction nucleotides: 10. This CDR3 has 16 residues. Germline lookup yields CDR1 MGHDK and CDR2 SYGVNS. The CDR3 sequence: CASSQRGTGGTDTQYF. The CDR3 DNA reads as TGTGCCAGCTCCCAACGCGGGACAGGGGGTACAGATACGCAGTATTTT.